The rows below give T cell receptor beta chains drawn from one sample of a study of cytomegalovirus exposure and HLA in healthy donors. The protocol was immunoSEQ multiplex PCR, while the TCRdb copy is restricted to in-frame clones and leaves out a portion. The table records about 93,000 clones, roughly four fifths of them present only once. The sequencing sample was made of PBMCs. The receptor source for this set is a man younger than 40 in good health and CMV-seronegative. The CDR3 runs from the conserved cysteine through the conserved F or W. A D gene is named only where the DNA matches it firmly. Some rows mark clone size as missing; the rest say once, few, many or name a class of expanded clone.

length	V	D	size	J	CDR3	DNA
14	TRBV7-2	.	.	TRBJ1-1	CASSLRTANTEAFF	TGTGCCAGCAGCTTAAGGACAGCAAACACTGAAGCTTTCTTT
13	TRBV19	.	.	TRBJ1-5	CASSIGQNQPQHF	TGTGCCAGTAGTATAGGGCAGAATCAGCCCCAGCATTTT
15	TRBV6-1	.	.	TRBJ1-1	CASSEMGAMNTEAFF	TGTGCCAGCAGTGAAATGGGAGCCATGAACACTGAAGCTTTCTTT
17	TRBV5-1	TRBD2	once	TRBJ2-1	CASSLRTSGRAIDEQFF	TGCGCCAGCAGCCTCCGGACTAGCGGGAGGGCCATCGATGAGCAGTTCTTC
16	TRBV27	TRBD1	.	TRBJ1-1	CASSLFPGQVNTEAFF	TGTGCCAGCAGTTTGTTCCCGGGACAGGTGAACACTGAAGCTTTCTTT
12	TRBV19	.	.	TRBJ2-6	CASSPDGLVLTF	TGTGCCAGTAGTCCTGACGGACTGGTCCTGACTTTC
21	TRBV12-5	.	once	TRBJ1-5	CASGFLRSIGSFLDTSRPQHF	TGTGCTAGTGGTTTTCTTCGAAGCATTGGGTCGTTTCTGGACACCTCAAGGCCCCAGCATTTT
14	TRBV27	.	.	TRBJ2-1	CASSPFAAGNEQFF	TGTGCCAGCAGTCCATTCGCGGCGGGTAATGAGCAGTTCTTC
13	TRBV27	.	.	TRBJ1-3	CASRLTAGNTIYF	TGTGCCAGCAGACTGACAGCAGGAAACACCATATATTTT
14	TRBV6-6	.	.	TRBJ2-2	CASRQQGNTGELFF	TGTGCCAGCAGACAACAGGGAAACACCGGGGAGCTGTTTTTT
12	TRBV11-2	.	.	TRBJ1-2	CASSSQGRGYTF	TGTGCCAGCAGCTCACAGGGCCGTGGCTACACCTTC
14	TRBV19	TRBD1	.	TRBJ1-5	CASSGGQGHQPQHF	TGTGCCAGTAGTGGAGGACAGGGGCATCAGCCCCAGCATTTT
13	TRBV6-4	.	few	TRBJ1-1	CASRETANTEAFF	TGTGCCAGCAGAGAGACAGCGAACACTGAAGCTTTCTTT
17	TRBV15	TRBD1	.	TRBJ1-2	CATSRPGQGAVDYGYTF	TGTGCCACCAGCAGACCGGGACAGGGGGCCGTCGACTACGGCTACACCTTC
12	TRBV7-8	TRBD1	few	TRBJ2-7	CASRYRGDEQYF	TGTGCCAGCAGGTACAGGGGTGACGAGCAGTACTTC
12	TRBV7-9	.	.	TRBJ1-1	CSSSLGPGWAFF	TGTTCCAGCAGCTTAGGTCCGGGGTGGGCTTTCTTT
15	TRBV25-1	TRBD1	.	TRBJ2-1	CASSENRGMVNEQFF	TGTGCCAGCAGTGAGAACAGGGGTATGGTAAATGAGCAGTTCTTC
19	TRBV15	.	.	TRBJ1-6	CATSRDPDRISSYNSPLHF	TGTGCCACCAGCAGAGACCCGGACAGAATTAGCTCCTATAATTCACCCCTCCACTTT
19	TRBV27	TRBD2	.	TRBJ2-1	CASSSTIRSGRTSYNEQFF	TGTGCCAGCAGTTCCACTATTAGGAGCGGGAGGACGTCCTACAATGAGCAGTTCTTC
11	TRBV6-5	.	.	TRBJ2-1	CASSRGTEQFF	TGTGCCAGCAGTCGAGGGACAGAGCAGTTCTTC
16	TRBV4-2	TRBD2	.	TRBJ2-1	CASSQDSGSSYNEQFF	TGTGCCAGCAGCCAGGATAGCGGGAGTTCGTACAATGAGCAGTTCTTC
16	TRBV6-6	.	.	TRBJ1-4	CASSYSGGGRGEKLFF	TGTGCCAGCAGTTACTCGGGAGGGGGACGTGGTGAAAAACTGTTTTTT
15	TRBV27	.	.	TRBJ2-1	CASASLRGFSDEQFF	TGTGCCAGCGCCTCTCTCAGGGGATTCTCGGATGAGCAGTTCTTC
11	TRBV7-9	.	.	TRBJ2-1	CASSYNNEQFF	TGTGCCAGCAGCTATAACAATGAGCAGTTCTTC